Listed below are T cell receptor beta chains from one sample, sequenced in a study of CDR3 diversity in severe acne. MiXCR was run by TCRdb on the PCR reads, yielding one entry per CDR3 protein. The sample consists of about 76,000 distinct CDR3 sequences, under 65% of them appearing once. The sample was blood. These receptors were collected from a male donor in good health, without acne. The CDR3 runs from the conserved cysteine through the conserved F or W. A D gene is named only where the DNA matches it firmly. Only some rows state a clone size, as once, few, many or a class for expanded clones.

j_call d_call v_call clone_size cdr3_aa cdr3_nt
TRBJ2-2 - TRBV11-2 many CASSSPRAGGNTGELFF TGTGCCAGCAGCTCACCGCGCGCCGGGGGGAACACCGGGGAGCTGTTTTTT
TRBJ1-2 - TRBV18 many CASSAFVTGKDNYGYTF TGTGCCAGCTCAGCCTTTGTAACAGGGAAGGATAACTATGGCTACACCTTC
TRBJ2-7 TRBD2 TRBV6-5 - CAPGTSPHEQYF TGTGCCCCCGGGACTAGTCCGCATGAGCAGTACTTC
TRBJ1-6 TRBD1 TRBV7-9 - CASSPSPLGTGTQNSPLHF TGTGCCAGCAGCCCCTCCCCCCTCGGGACAGGGACTCAGAATTCACCCCTCCACTTT
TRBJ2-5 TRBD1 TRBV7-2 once CASSPRTGTETQYF TGCGCCAGCAGCCCTCGGACAGGGACGGAGACCCAGTACTTC
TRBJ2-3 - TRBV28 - CARSLSGGDTQCF TGTGCCAGAAGTTTATCGGGCGGTGATACGCAGTGTTTT
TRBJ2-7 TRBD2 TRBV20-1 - CSALRREVGEQYF TGCAGTGCCCTCAGGCGGGAGGTCGGGGAGCAGTACTTC
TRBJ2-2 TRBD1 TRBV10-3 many CAISERDRDHRVSGTGELFF TGTGCCATCAGTGAGAGGGACAGGGACCACCGGGTCTCGGGCACCGGGGAGCTGTTTTTT
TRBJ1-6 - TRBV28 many CASSLGALRPPLHF TGTGCCAGCAGTTTGGGGGCGTTAAGGCCACCCCTCCACTTT
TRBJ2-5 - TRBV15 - CATSRDGGRDQETQYF TGTGCCACCAGCAGAGACGGGGGCCGTGACCAAGAGACCCAGTACTTC
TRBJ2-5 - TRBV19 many CASRREETQYF TGTGCCAGTAGGAGAGAAGAGACCCAGTACTTC
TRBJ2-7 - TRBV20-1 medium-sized CSARAVDKVSYEQYF TGCAGTGCTAGAGCTGTGGACAAGGTTTCCTACGAGCAGTACTTC